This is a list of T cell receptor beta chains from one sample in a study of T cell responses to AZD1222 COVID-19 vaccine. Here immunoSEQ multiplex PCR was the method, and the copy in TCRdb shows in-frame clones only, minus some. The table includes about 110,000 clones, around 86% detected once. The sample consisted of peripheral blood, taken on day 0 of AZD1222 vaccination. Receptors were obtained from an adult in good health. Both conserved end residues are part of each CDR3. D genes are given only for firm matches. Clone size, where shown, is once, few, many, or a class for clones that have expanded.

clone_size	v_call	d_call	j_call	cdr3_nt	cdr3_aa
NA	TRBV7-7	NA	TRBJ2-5	TGTGCCAGCAGCCAGGACAGCCAAGAGACCCAGTACTTC	CASSQDSQETQYF
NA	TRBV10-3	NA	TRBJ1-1	TGTGCCATCAGTAGTACCCCTCGGGACACTGAAGCTTTCTTT	CAISSTPRDTEAFF
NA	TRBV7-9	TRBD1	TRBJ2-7	TGTGCCAGCAGCTGGGACAGGTACTCCTACGAGCAGTACTTC	CASSWDRYSYEQYF
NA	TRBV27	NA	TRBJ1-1	TGTGCCAGCAGTTTATCAGGGCAGGGAGCTTTCTTT	CASSLSGQGAFF
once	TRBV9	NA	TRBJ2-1	TGTGCCAGCCACCCCGGGACTTTCCAAACAATCCCCTACAATGAGCAGTTCTTC	CASHPGTFQTIPYNEQFF
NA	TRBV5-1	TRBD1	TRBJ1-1	TGCGCCAGCAGCTTGGCCCCAGGGGGTAGAGCTTTCTTT	CASSLAPGGRAFF
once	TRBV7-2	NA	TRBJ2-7	TGTGCCAGCAGCCCGTCAGGGATCACCTACGAGCAGTACTTC	CASSPSGITYEQYF
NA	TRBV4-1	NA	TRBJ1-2	TGCGCCAGCAGCCAACCTAGAGAGGGGAACTATGGCTACACCTTC	CASSQPREGNYGYTF
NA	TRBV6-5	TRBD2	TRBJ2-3	TGTGCCAGCACGCTAGCGGGGCAAGATACGCAGTATTTT	CASTLAGQDTQYF
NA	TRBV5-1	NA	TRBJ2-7	TGCGCCAGCAGCTTGGAGGACAGCTCCTACGAGCAGTACTTC	CASSLEDSSYEQYF
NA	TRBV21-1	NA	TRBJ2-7	TGTGCCAGCAGCACAACACAGGGAATCCCCTCCGGTTACTACGAGCAGTACTTC	CASSTTQGIPSGYYEQYF
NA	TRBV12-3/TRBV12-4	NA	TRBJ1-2	TGTGCCAGCAGCCCCACAGGGAACGGCTACACCTTC	CASSPTGNGYTF
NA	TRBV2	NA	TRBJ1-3	TGTGCCAGCAGTGAATGGGGAGTCTCTGGAAACACCATATATTTT	CASSEWGVSGNTIYF
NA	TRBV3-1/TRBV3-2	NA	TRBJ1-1	TGTGCCAGCAGCGCAAGTGGGACCTTATTTGGAGGGAAGTCTGAAGCTTTCTTT	CASSASGTLFGGKSEAFF
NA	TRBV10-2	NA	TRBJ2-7	TGCGCCAGCACTAGGACAGAAGCTTACGAGCAGTACTTC	CASTRTEAYEQYF
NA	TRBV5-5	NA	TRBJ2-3	TGTGCCAGCAGCCTGACCCCAGATACGCAGTATTTT	CASSLTPDTQYF
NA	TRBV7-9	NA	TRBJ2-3	TGTGCCAGCAGCTCCTCGAGGGTCCAGGTGACAGATACGCAGTATTTT	CASSSSRVQVTDTQYF
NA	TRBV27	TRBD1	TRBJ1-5	TGTGCCAGCAGTTTATATGCCGGGACAGGGAATCAGCCCCAGCATTTT	CASSLYAGTGNQPQHF
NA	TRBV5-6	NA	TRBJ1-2	TGTGCCAGCAGCTTGACTGTGGATTTTGACTATGGCTACACCTTC	CASSLTVDFDYGYTF
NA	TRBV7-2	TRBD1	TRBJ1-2	TGTGCCAGCAGCTCGGGACAGGGGTATGGCTACACCTTC	CASSSGQGYGYTF
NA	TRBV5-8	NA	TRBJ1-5	TGTGCCAGCAGCTTGGGACCCCAGGGGAATCAGCCCCAGCATTTT	CASSLGPQGNQPQHF
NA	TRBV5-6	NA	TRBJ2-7	TGTGCCAGCAGCGGAGGGACAGCCTACGAGCAGTACTTC	CASSGGTAYEQYF
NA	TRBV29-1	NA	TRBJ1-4	TGCAGCGTTGAAGAAGGATCGAGTGTTGGGGAAAAACTGTTTTTT	CSVEEGSSVGEKLFF
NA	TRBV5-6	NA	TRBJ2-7	TGTGCCAGCAGCTTGGGACGCTCCTACGAGCAGTACTTC	CASSLGRSYEQYF
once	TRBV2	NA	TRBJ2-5	TGTGCCAGCAGCCCAAACGACTATCCGGGGGAGACCCAGTACTTC	CASSPNDYPGETQYF
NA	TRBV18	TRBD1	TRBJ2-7	TGTGCCAGCTCACCAACTCCGGGACAGACTTACGAGCAGTACTTC	CASSPTPGQTYEQYF
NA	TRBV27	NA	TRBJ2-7	TGTGCCAGCAGTTTAGGGAGGCTAGCTGGGGAGCAGTACTTC	CASSLGRLAGEQYF
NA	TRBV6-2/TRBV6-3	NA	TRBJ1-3	TGTGCCAGCAGTACGGGACTGACCCTCTCTGGAAACACCATATATTTT	CASSTGLTLSGNTIYF
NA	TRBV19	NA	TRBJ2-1	TGTGCCAGTAGTAGAACAGGGAGCTCCTACAATGAGCAGTTCTTC	CASSRTGSSYNEQFF
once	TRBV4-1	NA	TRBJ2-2	TGCGCCAGCAGCCAAGTTACACGGGGTTGGACCGGGGAGCTGTTTTTT	CASSQVTRGWTGELFF
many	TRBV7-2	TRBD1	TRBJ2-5	TGTGCCAGCAGCTTGTCTGACAGGGTAGAGACCCAGTACTTC	CASSLSDRVETQYF
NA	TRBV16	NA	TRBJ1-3	TGTGCCAGCAGCCAATCAGCAGCCTTCTCTGGAAACACCATATATTTT	CASSQSAAFSGNTIYF
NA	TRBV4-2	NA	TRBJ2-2	TGTGCCAGCAGCCAAGGAGCAAGTTCGAACACCGGGGAGCTGTTTTTT	CASSQGASSNTGELFF
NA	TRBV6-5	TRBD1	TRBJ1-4	TGTGCCAGCAGTTACTCCAGGACAGGGAGTGAAAAACTGTTTTTT	CASSYSRTGSEKLFF
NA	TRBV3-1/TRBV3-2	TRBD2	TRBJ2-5	TGTGCCAGCAGCCATGACGTAGCGGGGGAAGAGACCCAGTACTTC	CASSHDVAGEETQYF
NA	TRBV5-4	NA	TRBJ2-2	TGTGCCAGCAGCTTAGTGGGGAACACCGGGGAGCTGTTTTTT	CASSLVGNTGELFF
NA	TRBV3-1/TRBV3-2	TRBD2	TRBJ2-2	TGTGCCAGCAGCCAAGGACTAGCGGGGGTCACCGGGGAGCTGTTTTTT	CASSQGLAGVTGELFF
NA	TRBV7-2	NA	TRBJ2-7	TGTGCCAGCAGCTTAGAAGTGGGCGAGCAGTACTTC	CASSLEVGEQYF
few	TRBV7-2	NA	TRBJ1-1	TGTGCCAGCAGCTTAGCAGGGGGTAGGACTGAAGCTTTCTTT	CASSLAGGRTEAFF
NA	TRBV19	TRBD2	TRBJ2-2	TGTGCCAGTAGTAGGGCCGGGAGGCGCTTAGGCGGGGAGCTGTTTTTT	CASSRAGRRLGGELFF
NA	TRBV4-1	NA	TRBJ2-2	TGCGCCAGCAGCCAAGAAAGGGGTAGCGTTAACACCGGGGAGCTGTTTTTT	CASSQERGSVNTGELFF
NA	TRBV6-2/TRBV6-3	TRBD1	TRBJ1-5	TGTGCCAGCAGTTACTCGATCGGTCAGGGGGCCGGTCAGCCCCAGCATTTT	CASSYSIGQGAGQPQHF
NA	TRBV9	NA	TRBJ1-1	TGTGCCAGCAGCGTAGTTGCAGGGGAGGGTACTGAAGCTTTCTTT	CASSVVAGEGTEAFF
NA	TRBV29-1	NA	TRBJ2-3	TGCAGCGTGACCCGGGACCACACAGATACGCAGTATTTT	CSVTRDHTDTQYF
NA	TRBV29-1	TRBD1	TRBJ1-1	TGCAGCGTCTCCGGGACAGGGGATTATATGAACACTGAAGCTTTCTTT	CSVSGTGDYMNTEAFF
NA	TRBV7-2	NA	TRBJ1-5	TGTGCCAGCAGCCCTCGACAGGCTGCGGGGTATCAGCCCCAGCATTTT	CASSPRQAAGYQPQHF
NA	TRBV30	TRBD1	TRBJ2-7	TGTGCCTGGAGTGTGGGGACAGGGAACTCCTACGAGCAGTACTTC	CAWSVGTGNSYEQYF
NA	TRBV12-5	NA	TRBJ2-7	TGTGCTAGTGGTTTGGGGCAACCTGGCTCCTACGAGCAGTACTTC	CASGLGQPGSYEQYF
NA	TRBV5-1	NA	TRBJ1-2	TGCGCCAGCAGCTTGTCCGGGCAGACCTATGGCTACACCTTC	CASSLSGQTYGYTF
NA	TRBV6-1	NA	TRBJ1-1	TGTGCCAGCAGTGAACAAGCGGGTTGGGGCACTGAAGCTTTCTTT	CASSEQAGWGTEAFF
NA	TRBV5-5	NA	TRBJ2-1	TGTGCCAGCAGCTGGACTTGGGGTTGGCAGAGTGAGCAGTTCTTC	CASSWTWGWQSEQFF